This T cell receptor (beta chain) was sequenced for a study of blood T cell repertoires in COVID-19. Looking at the study overall: Researchers got acute and convalescent COVID-19 samples from the United States, Italy and Spain. T cells, B-cell-depleted T cells, or PBMCs supplied cDNA or gDNA.

This CDR3 is 19 amino acids long. Germline V CDR1 and CDR2: MNHEY, SVGEGT. Trimming pared 0 bases from V and 0 bases from J, leaving 21 bases between. TCRdb's copy holds only in-frame clones and misses some; the assay was immunoSEQ multiplex PCR. This table has 7,500 to 8,500 clones, more than 60% appearing once. This TCR was recovered from a human donor in a cohort sampled during active COVID-19. The specimen was peripheral blood. V is TRBV6-2 or TRBV6-3 and J is TRBJ2-7; D is possibly TRBD1 (6 bases). Here the CDR3 reads CASSYSAQPGTPDSYEQYF. The CDR3 nucleotides are TGTGCCAGCAGTTACTCGGCTCAACCCGGGACACCCGACTCCTACGAGCAGTACTTC.